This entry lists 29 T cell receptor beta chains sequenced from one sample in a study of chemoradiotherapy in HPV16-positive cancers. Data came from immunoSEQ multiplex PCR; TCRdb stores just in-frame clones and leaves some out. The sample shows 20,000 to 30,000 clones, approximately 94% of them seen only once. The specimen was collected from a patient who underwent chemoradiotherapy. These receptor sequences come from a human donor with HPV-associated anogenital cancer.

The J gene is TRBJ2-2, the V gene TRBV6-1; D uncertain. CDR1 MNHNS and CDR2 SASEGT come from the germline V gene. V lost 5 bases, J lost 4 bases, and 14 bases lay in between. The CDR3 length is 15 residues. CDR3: CASSTFTEATGELFF. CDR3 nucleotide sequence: TGTGCCAGCAGTACTTTCACAGAAGCCACCGGGGAGCTGTTTTTT.

CDR3 nucleotide sequence: TGTGCCAGCAGCCCCCCCTACACAGATACGCAGTATTTT. Residues: CASSPPYTDTQYF. The V and J genes are TRBV7-2 and TRBJ2-3; D ambiguous. From germline, CDR1 is SGHTA and CDR2 FQGNSA. There are 13 residues in the CDR3. V lost 5 bases to trimming and J lost 2 bases, with 8 bases between them.

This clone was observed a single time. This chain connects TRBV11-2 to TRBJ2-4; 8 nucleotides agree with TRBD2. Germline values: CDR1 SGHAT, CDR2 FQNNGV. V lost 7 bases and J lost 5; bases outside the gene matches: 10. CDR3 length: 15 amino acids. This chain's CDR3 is CASTSPRGGENIQYF. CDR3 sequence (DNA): TGTGCCAGCACCTCCCCCCGGGGGGGCGAAAACATTCAGTACTTC. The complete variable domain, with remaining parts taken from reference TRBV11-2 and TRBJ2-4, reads EAGVAQSPRYKIIEKRQSVAFWCNPISGHATLYWYQQILGQGPKLLIQFQNNGVVDDSQLPKDRFSAERLKGVDSTLKIQPAKLEDSAVYLCASTSPRGGENIQYFGAGTRLSVL.

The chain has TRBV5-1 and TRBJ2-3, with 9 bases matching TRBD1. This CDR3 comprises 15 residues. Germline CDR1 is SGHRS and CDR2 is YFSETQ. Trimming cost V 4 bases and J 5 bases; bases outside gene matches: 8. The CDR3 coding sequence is TGCGCCAGCAGCCTTGAGGGACAGGGAGGAGATACGCAGTATTTT. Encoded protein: CASSLEGQGGDTQYF.

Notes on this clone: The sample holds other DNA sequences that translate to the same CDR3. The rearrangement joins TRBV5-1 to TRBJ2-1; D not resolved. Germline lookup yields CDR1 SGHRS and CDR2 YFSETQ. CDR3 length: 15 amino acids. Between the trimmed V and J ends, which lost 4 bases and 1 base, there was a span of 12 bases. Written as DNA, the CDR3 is TGCGCCAGCAGCCGCGATGGCTCATCCTACAATGAGCAGTTCTTC. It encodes CASSRDGSSYNEQFF.

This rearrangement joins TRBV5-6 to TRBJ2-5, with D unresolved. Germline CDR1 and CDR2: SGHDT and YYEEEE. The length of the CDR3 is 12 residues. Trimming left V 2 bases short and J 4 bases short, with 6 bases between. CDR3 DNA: TGTGCCAGCAGCTTCTGGGGAGAGACCCAGTACTTC. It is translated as CASSFWGETQYF.

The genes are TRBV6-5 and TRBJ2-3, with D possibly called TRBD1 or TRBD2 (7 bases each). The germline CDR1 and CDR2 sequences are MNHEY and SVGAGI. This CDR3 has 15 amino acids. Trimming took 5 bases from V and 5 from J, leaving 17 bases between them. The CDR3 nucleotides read TGTGCCAGCAGTCCCCAGGAGCGGGACAGAGATACGCAGTATTTT. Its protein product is CASSPQERDRDTQYF.

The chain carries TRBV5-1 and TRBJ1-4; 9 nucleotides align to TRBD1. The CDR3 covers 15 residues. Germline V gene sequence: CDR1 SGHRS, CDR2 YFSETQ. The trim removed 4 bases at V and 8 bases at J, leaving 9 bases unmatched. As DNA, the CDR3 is TGCGCCAGCAGCCCCCGGGGACAGGGAGGGGAAAAACTGTTTTTT. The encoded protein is CASSPRGQGGEKLFF.

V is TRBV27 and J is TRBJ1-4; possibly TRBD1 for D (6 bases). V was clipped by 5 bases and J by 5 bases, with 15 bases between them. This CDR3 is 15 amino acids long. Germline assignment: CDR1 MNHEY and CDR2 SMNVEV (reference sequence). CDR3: CASSPDRTHNEKLFF. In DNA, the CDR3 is TGTGCCAGCAGTCCCGACAGGACACACAATGAAAAACTGTTTTTT.

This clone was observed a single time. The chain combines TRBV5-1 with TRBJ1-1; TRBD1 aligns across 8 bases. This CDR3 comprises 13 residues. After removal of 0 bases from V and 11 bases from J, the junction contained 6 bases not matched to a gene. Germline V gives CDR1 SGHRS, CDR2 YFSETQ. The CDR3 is CASSLAFDRGAFF. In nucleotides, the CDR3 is TGCGCCAGCAGCTTGGCCTTCGACAGGGGTGCTTTCTTT.

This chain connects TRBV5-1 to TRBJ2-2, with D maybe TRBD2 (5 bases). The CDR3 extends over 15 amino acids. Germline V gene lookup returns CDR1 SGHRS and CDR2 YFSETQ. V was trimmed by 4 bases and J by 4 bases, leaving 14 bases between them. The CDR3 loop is CASSLGAYPTGELFF. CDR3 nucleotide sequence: TGCGCCAGCAGCCTGGGAGCTTACCCCACCGGGGAGCTGTTTTTT. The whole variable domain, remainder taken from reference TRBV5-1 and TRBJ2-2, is KAGVTQTPRYLIKTRGQQVTLSCSPISGHRSVSWYQQTPGQGLQFLFEYFSETQRNKGNFPGRFSGRQFSNSRSEMNVSTLELGDSALYLCASSLGAYPTGELFFGEGSRLTVL.

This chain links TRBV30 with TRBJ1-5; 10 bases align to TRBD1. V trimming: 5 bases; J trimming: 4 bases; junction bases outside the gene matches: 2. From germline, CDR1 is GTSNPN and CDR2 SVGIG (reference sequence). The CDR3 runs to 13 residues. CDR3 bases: TGTGCCTGGGACAGGGGGCTTAATCAGCCCCAGCATTTT. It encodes CAWDRGLNQPQHF.

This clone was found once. This CDR3 reads CASSTWTGKGEQYF. The CDR3 coding sequence is TGCGCCAGCAGCACCTGGACAGGGAAGGGCGAGCAGTACTTC. The V and J genes are TRBV5-1 and TRBJ2-7; the match to TRBD1 covers 8 bases. CDR1 is SGHRS, CDR2 YFSETQ, per germline. Germline trimming cut 4 bases from V and 6 bases from J; bases unmatched to any gene: 9. There are 14 residues in the CDR3.

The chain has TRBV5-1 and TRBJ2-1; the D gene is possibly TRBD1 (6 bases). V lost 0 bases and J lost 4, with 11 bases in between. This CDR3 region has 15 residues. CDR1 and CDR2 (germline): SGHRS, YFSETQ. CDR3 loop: CASSLAGAGYNEQFF. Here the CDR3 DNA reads TGCGCCAGCAGCTTGGCAGGGGCCGGATACAATGAGCAGTTCTTC.

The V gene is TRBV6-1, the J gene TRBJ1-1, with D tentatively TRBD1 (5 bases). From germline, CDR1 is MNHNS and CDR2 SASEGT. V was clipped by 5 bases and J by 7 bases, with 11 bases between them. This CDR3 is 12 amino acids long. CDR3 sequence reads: CASSWGNREAFF. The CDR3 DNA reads TGTGCCAGCAGTTGGGGGAATCGTGAAGCTTTCTTT.

The DNA for the CDR3 is TGTGCCAGCAGCTTGGGGTTAACTGGCAGTAATGAGCAGTTCTTC. Translating it yields CASSLGLTGSNEQFF. The V and J genes are TRBV13 and TRBJ2-1; D gene ambiguous. Trimming stripped 3 bases from V and 7 bases from J, with 16 bases between. CDR3 length equals 15 residues. Germline-derived CDR1 and CDR2 are PRHDT and FYEKMQ (reference sequence).

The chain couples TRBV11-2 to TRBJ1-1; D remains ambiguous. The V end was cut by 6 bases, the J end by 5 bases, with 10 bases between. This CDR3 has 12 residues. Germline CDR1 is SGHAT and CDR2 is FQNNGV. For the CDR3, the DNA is TGTGCCAGCAGTCCGGGAAGAACTGAAGCTTTCTTT. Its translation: CASSPGRTEAFF.

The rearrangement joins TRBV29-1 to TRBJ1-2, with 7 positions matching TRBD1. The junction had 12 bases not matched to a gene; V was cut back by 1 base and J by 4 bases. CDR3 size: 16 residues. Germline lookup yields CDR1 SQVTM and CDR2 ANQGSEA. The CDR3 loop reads CSVEGQGGGPRYGYTF. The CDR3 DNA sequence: TGCAGCGTTGAAGGACAGGGAGGTGGTCCCCGCTATGGCTACACCTTC.

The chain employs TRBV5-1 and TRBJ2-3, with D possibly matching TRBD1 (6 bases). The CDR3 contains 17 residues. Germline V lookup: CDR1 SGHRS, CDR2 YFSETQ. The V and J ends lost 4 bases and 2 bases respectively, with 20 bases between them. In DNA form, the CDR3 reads TGCGCCAGCAGCCGTTTGGCTACAGGGACCCCCACAGATACGCAGTATTTT. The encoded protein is CASSRLATGTPTDTQYF.

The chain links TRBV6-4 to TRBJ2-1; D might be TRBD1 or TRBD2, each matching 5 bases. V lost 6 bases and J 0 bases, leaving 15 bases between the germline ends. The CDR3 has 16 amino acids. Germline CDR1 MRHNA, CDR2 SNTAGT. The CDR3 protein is CASSPIWGRSYNEQFF. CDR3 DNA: TGTGCCAGCAGCCCCATTTGGGGACGCTCCTACAATGAGCAGTTCTTC.

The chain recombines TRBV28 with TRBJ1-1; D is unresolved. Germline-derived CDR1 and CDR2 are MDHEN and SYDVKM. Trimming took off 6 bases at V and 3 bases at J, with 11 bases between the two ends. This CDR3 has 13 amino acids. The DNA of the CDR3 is TGTGCCAGCAGCCCACTGGCGGACACTGAAGCTTTCTTT. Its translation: CASSPLADTEAFF.

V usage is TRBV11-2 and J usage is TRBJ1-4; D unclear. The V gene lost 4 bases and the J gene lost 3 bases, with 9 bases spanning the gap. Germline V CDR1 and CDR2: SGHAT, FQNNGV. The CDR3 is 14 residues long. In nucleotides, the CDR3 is TGTGCCAGCAGCTCCGCCTCAGCTAATGAAAAACTGTTTTTT. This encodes CASSSASANEKLFF. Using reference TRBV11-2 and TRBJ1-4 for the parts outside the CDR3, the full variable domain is EAGVAQSPRYKIIEKRQSVAFWCNPISGHATLYWYQQILGQGPKLLIQFQNNGVVDDSQLPKDRFSAERLKGVDSTLKIQPAKLEDSAVYLCASSSASANEKLFFGSGTQLSVL.

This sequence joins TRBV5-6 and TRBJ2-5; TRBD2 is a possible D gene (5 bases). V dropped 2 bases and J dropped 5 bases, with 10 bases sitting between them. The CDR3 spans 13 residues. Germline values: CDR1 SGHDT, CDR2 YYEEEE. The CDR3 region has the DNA TGTGCCAGCAGCTTCCTAGCCCGGGAGACCCAGTACTTC. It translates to CASSFLARETQYF. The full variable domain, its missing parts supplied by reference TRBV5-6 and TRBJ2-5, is DAGVTQSPTHLIKTRGQQVTLRCSPKSGHDTVSWYQQALGQGPQFIFQYYEEEERQRGNFPDRFSGHQFPNYSSELNVNALLLGDSALYLCASSFLARETQYFGPGTRLLVL.

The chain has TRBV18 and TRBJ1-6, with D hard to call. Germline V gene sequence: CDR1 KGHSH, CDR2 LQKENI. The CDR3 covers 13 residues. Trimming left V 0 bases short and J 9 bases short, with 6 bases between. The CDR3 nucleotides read TGTGCCAGCTCACCACCCACGGGTTCACCCCTCCACTTT. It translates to CASSPPTGSPLHF.

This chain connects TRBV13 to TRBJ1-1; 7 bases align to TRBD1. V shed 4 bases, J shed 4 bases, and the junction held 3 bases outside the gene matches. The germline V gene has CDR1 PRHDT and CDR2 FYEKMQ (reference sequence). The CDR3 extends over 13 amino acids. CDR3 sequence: CASSSDRVTEAFF. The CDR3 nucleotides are TGTGCCAGCAGCTCCGACAGGGTCACTGAAGCTTTCTTT.

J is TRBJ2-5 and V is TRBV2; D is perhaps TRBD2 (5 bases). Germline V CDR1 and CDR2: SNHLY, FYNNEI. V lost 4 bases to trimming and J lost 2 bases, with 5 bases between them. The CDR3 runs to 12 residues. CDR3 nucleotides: TGTGCCAGCAGTGCGGGGCAAGAGACCCAGTACTTC. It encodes CASSAGQETQYF.

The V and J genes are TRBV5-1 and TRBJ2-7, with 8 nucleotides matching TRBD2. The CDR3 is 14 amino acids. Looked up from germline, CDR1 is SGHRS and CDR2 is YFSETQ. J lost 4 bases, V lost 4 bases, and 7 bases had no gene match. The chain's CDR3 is CASSGAGGRYEQYF. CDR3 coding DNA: TGCGCCAGCAGCGGGGCGGGAGGTCGGTACGAGCAGTACTTC.

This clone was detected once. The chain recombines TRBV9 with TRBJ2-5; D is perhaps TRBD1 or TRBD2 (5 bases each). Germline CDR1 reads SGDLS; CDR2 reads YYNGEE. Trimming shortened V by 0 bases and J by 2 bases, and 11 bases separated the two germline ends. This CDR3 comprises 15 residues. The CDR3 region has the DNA TGTGCCAGCAGCGTAGTCGGGACGTTTCAAGAGACCCAGTACTTC. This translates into CASSVVGTFQETQYF.

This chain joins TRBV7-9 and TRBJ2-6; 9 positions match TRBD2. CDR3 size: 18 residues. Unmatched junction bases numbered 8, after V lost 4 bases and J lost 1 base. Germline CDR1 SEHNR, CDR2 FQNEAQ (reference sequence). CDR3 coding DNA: TGTGCCAGCAGCTCCCTAGCGGGAAGAGGATCTGGGGCCAACGTCCTGACTTTC. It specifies CASSSLAGRGSGANVLTF.